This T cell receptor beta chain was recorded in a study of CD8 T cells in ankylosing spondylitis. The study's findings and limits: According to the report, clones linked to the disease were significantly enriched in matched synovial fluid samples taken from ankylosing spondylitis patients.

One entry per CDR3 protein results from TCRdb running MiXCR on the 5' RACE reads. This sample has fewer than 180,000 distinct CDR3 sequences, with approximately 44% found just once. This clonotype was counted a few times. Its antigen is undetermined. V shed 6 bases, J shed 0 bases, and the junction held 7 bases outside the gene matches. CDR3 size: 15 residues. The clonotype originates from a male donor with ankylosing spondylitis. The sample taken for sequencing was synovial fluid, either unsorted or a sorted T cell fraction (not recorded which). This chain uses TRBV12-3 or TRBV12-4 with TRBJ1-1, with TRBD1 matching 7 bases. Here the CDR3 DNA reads TGTGCCAGCAGGGACAGGCCGAGGATGAACACTGAAGCTTTCTTT. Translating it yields CASRDRPRMNTEAFF.